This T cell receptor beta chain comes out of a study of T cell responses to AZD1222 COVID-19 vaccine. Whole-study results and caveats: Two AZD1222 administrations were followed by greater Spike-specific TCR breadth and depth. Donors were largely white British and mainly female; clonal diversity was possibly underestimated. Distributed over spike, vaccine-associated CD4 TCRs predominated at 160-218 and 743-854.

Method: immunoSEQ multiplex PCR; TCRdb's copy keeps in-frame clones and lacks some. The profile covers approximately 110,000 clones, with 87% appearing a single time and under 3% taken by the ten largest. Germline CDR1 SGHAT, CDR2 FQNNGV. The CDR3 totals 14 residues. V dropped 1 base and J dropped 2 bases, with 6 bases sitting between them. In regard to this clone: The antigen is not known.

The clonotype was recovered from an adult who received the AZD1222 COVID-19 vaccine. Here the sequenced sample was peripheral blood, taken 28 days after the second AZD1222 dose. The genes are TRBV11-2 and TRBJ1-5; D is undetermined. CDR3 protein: CASSLGYGNQPQHF. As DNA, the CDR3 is TGTGCCAGCAGCTTAGGTTATGGCAATCAGCCCCAGCATTTT.